The T cell receptor beta chain under discussion was sequenced for a study of OX40 agonist ivuxolimab in advanced cancers. Study as a whole: Age averaged 60 years (range roughly 23 to 79), and roughly 82% were male.

The V and J ends lost 5 bases and 12 bases, in that order; junction bases with no gene match: 6. Germline CDR1 is MNHEY and CDR2 is SVGAGI. This CDR3 is 11 amino acids long. Measured with immunoSEQ multiplex PCR; TCRdb has only the in-frame clones, and not every one. The sample has nearly 45,000 clones, about 80% seen once; the top ten hold about 4%. The study, taken as a whole, reports: Antigen specificity remained undetermined for the expanded peripheral T cells.

Comments on this clone: The antigen is not known.

The material sequenced was CD4+ or CD8+ T cells sorted from blood, taken in a trial of the OX40 agonist ivuxolimab. The V and J genes are TRBV6-5 and TRBJ2-7; 8 bases match TRBD1. The sequence derives from an adult with an advanced solid tumor such as melanoma, head and neck, liver or kidney cancer. The CDR3 sequence is CASSPDRVTYF. As DNA, the CDR3 is TGTGCCAGCAGTCCGGACAGGGTTACGTACTTC.